The TCR beta chain under discussion was sequenced for a study of T cell repertoires in cytomegalovirus infection. A single record per CDR3 protein comes from TCRdb applying MiXCR to the reads. Among almost 300,000 distinct CDR3 sequences listed, around 9.1% were seen once. This clonotype was seen at least ten times. Sequenced material: PBMCs. The TCR sequence derives from a human donor in good health (CMV status not recorded). Some clones in this sample may be carry-over from other donors' samples.

The CDR3 sequence is CASSFGRTEAFF. CDR3 bases: TGTGCCAGCAGTTTCGGTCGGACGGAAGCTTTCTTT. The gene calls are TRBV28 and TRBJ1-1; D call uncertain. The V end was cut by 3 bases, the J end by 8 bases, with 10 bases between. CDR3 length equals 12 residues. CDR1 is MDHEN and CDR2 is SYDVKM in the germline V gene. Variable domain in full (rest from reference TRBV28 and TRBJ1-1): DVKVTQSSRYLVKRTGEKVFLECVQDMDHENMFWYRQDPGLGLRLIYFSYDVKMKEKGDIPEGYSVSREKKERFSLILESASTNQTSMYLCASSFGRTEAFFGQGTRLTVV.